The 4 T cell receptor beta chains in this list originate from one sample, sequenced in a study of shared clonotypes between healthy human individuals. Clones were sequenced by immunoSEQ multiplex PCR, and TCRdb holds only the in-frame ones, with some missing. The sample has under 1 million clones; around 92% are singletons. Terminally differentiated effector memory CD45RA+ cells were excluded by CCR7 positive selection of CD45RO-negative cells. The material sequenced was naive CD8+ T cells sorted from blood. These receptors came from a man aged 25-45 years in good health.

V gene TRBV16 combines with J gene TRBJ1-1; D is possibly TRBD1 (6 bases). Germline V gene sequence: CDR1 KGHSY, CDR2 FQNENV. This CDR3 has 13 residues. V was clipped by 2 bases and J by 6 bases, with 10 bases between them. The CDR3 protein is CASSQGGAAEAFF. CDR3 nucleotides: TGTGCCAGCAGCCAAGGGGGGGCCGCTGAAGCTTTCTTT.

This clone was observed a single time. The chain couples TRBV9 to TRBJ2-1, with D perhaps being TRBD1 or TRBD2 (5 bases each). Trimming stripped 1 base from V and 8 bases from J, with 19 bases between. Germline V gives CDR1 SGDLS, CDR2 YYNGEE. The CDR3 loop spans 16 amino acids. The CDR3 protein is CASSVTARGPGDEQFF. The CDR3 coding sequence is TGTGCCAGCAGCGTAACAGCCCGGGGCCCAGGCGATGAGCAGTTCTTC.

This sequence joins TRBV27 and TRBJ2-5; D is unclear. The CDR3 runs 14 residues. Germline values: CDR1 MNHEY, CDR2 SMNVEV (reference sequence). Trimming removed 2 bases from V and 1 base from J, with 8 bases in between. The CDR3 nucleotides are TGTGCCAGCAGTTTACACGGATTCCAAGAGACCCAGTACTTC. Its protein is CASSLHGFQETQYF.

Here the CDR3 reads CASSAPNRVIYEQYF. As DNA, the CDR3 is TGTGCCAGCAGTGCTCCGAACAGGGTTATCTACGAGCAGTACTTC. The chain joins TRBV6-1 to TRBJ2-7, with a tentative D call TRBD1 (6 bases). With 4 bases removed from V and 3 bases from J, the gap between germline ends came to 16 bases. From germline, CDR1 is MNHNS and CDR2 SASEGT. This CDR3 is built from 15 residues.